This is a list of T cell receptor beta chains from one sample in a study of blood T cell repertoires in COVID-19. Sequenced by immunoSEQ multiplex PCR; TCRdb stores in-frame clones only, minus some. Of around 90,000 clones listed, 80% to 90% are singletons. Material: peripheral blood. These receptors were obtained from a human donor in a cohort sampled during active COVID-19. Both conserved end residues are trimmed from each CDR3.

TRBJ1-2	TRBV5-1	ASSLNRELDGYT
TRBJ2-1	TRBV5-8	ASSLRGGSYNEQF
TRBJ2-7	TRBV5-1	ASSLAAGRKNYEQY
TRBJ1-2	TRBV7-2	ASSLDAVLGYT
TRBJ1-1	TRBV14	ASSRGLGYTEAF
TRBJ1-2	TRBV18	ASSPGQLIGGYT
TRBJ2-4	TRBV25-1	ASSEGGAKNIQY
TRBJ1-2	TRBV6-5	ASRQGGYGYT
TRBJ2-7	TRBV6-5	ASRTSSYEQY
TRBJ2-5	TRBV24-1	ATRGAALGTQY
TRBJ1-5	TRBV18	ASSPQGSGQPQH
TRBJ1-1	TRBV7-9	ASSLVASRNTEAF
TRBJ2-7	TRBV29-1	SVDDGGLSYEQY
TRBJ1-2	TRBV5-4	ASRGTERGYT
TRBJ1-3	TRBV7-9	ASSLGTGSSGNTIY
TRBJ2-7	TRBV30	AWSQTSGYEQY
TRBJ2-3	TRBV2	ASSARTREDTQY
TRBJ1-5	TRBV12-5	ASLRGNGNQPQH
TRBJ1-2	TRBV28	ASSLDRVSYT
TRBJ1-2	TRBV6-6	AVSASGKGNGYT
TRBJ2-1	TRBV20-1	SASLAGGFLEQF
TRBJ1-1	TRBV5-4	ASSLVGIQGAGEAF